The next 20 T cell receptor beta chains were all read from a single sample in a study of T cell responses to AZD1222 COVID-19 vaccine. Profiled with immunoSEQ multiplex PCR; TCRdb holds only in-frame clones, not every one. The sample includes about 130,000 clones, about 90% seen only once; the top ten take 8.5% to 12%. The source was peripheral blood, collected on day 0 of AZD1222 vaccination. The receptors shown here come from an adult in good health.

The rearrangement links TRBV7-6 to TRBJ2-1; 8 positions match TRBD2. Germline lookup yields CDR1 SGHVS and CDR2 FNYEAQ. This CDR3 has 18 residues. Losses at the gene ends were 3 bases for V and 4 bases for J; bases not matched to a gene: 14. The CDR3 here is CASSFAGSGGTGYNEQFF. The CDR3, as DNA: TGTGCCAGCAGCTTCGCGGGGAGCGGGGGCACCGGGTACAATGAGCAGTTCTTC. Variable domain in full (rest from reference TRBV7-6 and TRBJ2-1): GAGVSQSPRYKVTKRGQDVALRCDPISGHVSLYWYRQALGQGPEFLTYFNYEAQQDKSGLPNDRFSAERPEGSISTLTIQRTEQRDSAMYRCASSFAGSGGTGYNEQFFGPGTRLTVL.

Only a few counts were recorded for this clone. The genes are TRBV11-3 and TRBJ2-1; D not resolved. With 5 bases removed from V and 9 bases from J, the gap between germline ends came to 14 bases. CDR1 is SGHNT, CDR2 YENEEA, per germline. This CDR3 is 13 amino acids long. DNA of the CDR3: TGTGCCAGCAGCCCCAACCGGGCGGCTGAGCAGTTCTTC. Residues: CASSPNRAAEQFF.

CDR3 in DNA: TGTGCCAGCAGTGAAGCCCCCGGGCTCGAGCAGTACTTC. This encodes CASSEAPGLEQYF. The chain combines TRBV6-1 with TRBJ2-7; D not resolved. CDR1 MNHNS and CDR2 SASEGT come from the germline V gene. The CDR3 spans 13 residues. The V and J ends lost 0 bases and 6 bases respectively, with 9 bases between them.

This chain joins TRBV27 and TRBJ1-2; D gene unclear. Trimming took off 3 bases at V and 4 bases at J, with 9 bases between the two ends. The germline gives CDR1 MNHEY, CDR2 SMNVEV (reference sequence). This CDR3 is built from 13 residues. The CDR3 loop reads CASSLGKAYGYTF. As DNA, the CDR3 is TGTGCCAGCAGTTTGGGGAAGGCCTATGGCTACACCTTC.

J is TRBJ1-2 and V is TRBV27; unclear D gene. Germline CDR1 reads MNHEY; CDR2 reads SMNVEV (reference sequence). This CDR3 comprises 15 residues. V was trimmed by 5 bases and J by 4 bases, leaving 17 bases between them. The CDR3: CASSPRGGAIYGYTF. The CDR3 DNA sequence: TGTGCCAGCAGTCCCCGGGGAGGAGCAATCTATGGCTACACCTTC.

This clone was seen a single time. The rearrangement joins TRBV28 to TRBJ2-1; D not resolved. Trimming took 7 bases from V and 7 from J, leaving 20 bases between them. Per the germline V gene, CDR1 is MDHEN and CDR2 is SYDVKM. This CDR3 has 15 amino acids. The CDR3 loop is CASINPMAIRNEQFF. The CDR3 DNA reads TGTGCCAGCATTAACCCCATGGCGATTCGGAATGAGCAGTTCTTC.

The rearrangement uses TRBV27 and TRBJ2-1, with a possible D match to TRBD1 (5 bases). Per the germline V gene, CDR1 is MNHEY and CDR2 is SMNVEV (reference sequence). The CDR3 runs 16 residues. V was cut by 5 bases and J by 0 bases, with 14 bases left in between. CDR3 nucleotide sequence: TGTGCCAGCAGTCCCGGTCGACAGAGCTCCTACAATGAGCAGTTCTTC. This translates into CASSPGRQSSYNEQFF.

V is TRBV12-2 and J is TRBJ1-5; the DNA was not used to check the table's D call, TRBD1. TRBV12-2 is annotated as a pseudogene. The length of the CDR3 is 16 residues. DNA for the CDR3: TGTGCAAGTCGCTTAGGCGAGACAGAGGGCAATCAGCCCCAGCATTTT. Amino acid sequence: CASRLGETEGNQPQHF.

This chain connects TRBV28 to TRBJ2-6; the match to TRBD1 covers 8 bases. CDR3 size: 16 residues. The germline gives CDR1 MDHEN, CDR2 SYDVKM. V was clipped by 5 bases and J by 2 bases; unmatched bases: 5. The CDR3 sequence is CASSAQGAPGANVLTF. In DNA form, the CDR3 reads TGTGCCAGCAGTGCCCAGGGGGCGCCTGGGGCCAACGTCCTGACTTTC. The whole variable domain, filled in from reference TRBV28 and TRBJ2-6, reads DVKVTQSSRYLVKRTGEKVFLECVQDMDHENMFWYRQDPGLGLRLIYFSYDVKMKEKGDIPEGYSVSREKKERFSLILESASTNQTSMYLCASSAQGAPGANVLTFGAGSRLTVL.

The chain links TRBV7-3 to TRBJ2-3; D perhaps matches TRBD1 (6 bases). The CDR3 runs to 14 residues. V lost 4 bases to trimming and J lost 2 bases, with 10 bases between them. Germline CDR1 reads SGHTA; CDR2 reads FQGTGA. CDR3 nucleotides: TGTGCCAGCAGCTCGACAGGATTCACAGATACGCAGTATTTT. Translating it yields CASSSTGFTDTQYF.

As concerns this clone: The junction and the germline gene differ at one end; a read error may be behind it. The chain couples TRBV2 to TRBJ1-1; 10 bases line up with TRBD1. Looked up from germline, CDR1 is SNHLY and CDR2 is FYNNEI. This CDR3 has 17 amino acids. CDR3 amino acids: CASSQAAWTGGHTEAFF. The CDR3 nucleotides read TGTGCCAGCAGTCAAGCCGCATGGACAGGGGGACACACTGAAGCTTTCTTT.

This clone has just one count. The chain combines TRBV2 with TRBJ1-6, with D hard to call. Trimming took off 2 bases at V and 10 bases at J, with 9 bases between the two ends. The CDR3 sequence is 13 residues long. CDR1 is SNHLY, CDR2 FYNNEI, per germline. The CDR3, as DNA: TGTGCCAGCAGTGAACAGCCGCAGTCACCCCTCCACTTT. It translates to CASSEQPQSPLHF.

V gene TRBV4-2 combines with J gene TRBJ1-2, with D unresolved. V lost 0 bases and J lost 3, with 11 bases in between. Germline-derived CDR1 and CDR2 are LGHNA and YNFKEQ. The CDR3 loop spans 15 amino acids. CDR3 residues: CASSQDSGSDYGYTF. The DNA of the CDR3 is TGTGCCAGCAGCCAAGATTCCGGGAGTGACTATGGCTACACCTTC.

The chain recombines TRBV7-9 with TRBJ2-5, with 7 bases aligning to TRBD2. The CDR3 covers 14 residues. CDR1 and CDR2 (germline): SEHNR, FQNEAQ (reference sequence). Unmatched junction bases numbered 6, after V lost 3 bases and J lost 5 bases. CDR3 nucleotides: TGTGCCAGCAGCTTGGCGGGGGACTCGGAGACCCAGTACTTC. Its translation: CASSLAGDSETQYF.

The gene calls are TRBV7-8 and TRBJ2-2; D might be TRBD1 (6 bases). The CDR3 consists of 16 residues. Germline V gene sequence: CDR1 SGHVS, CDR2 FQNEAQ. The V end lost 1 base, the J end lost 4 bases, and 13 bases lay between the germline ends. The CDR3 sequence: CASSLVGAGSTGELFF. In nucleotides, the CDR3 is TGTGCCAGCAGCTTAGTGGGGGCAGGATCCACCGGGGAGCTGTTTTTT.

V is TRBV4-2 and J is TRBJ2-1; no clear D gene. V was pared by 1 base and J by 3 bases, with 10 bases between. Germline-derived CDR1 and CDR2 are LGHNA and YNFKEQ. This CDR3 spans 15 amino acids. CDR3 bases: TGTGCCAGCAGCCAAGCTGGGGAAGGCTACAATGAGCAGTTCTTC. It is translated as CASSQAGEGYNEQFF.

The chain carries TRBV29-1 and TRBJ2-1; D not resolved. Germline V gene lookup returns CDR1 SQVTM and CDR2 ANQGSEA. This CDR3 contains 14 residues. Trimming took off 6 bases at V and 1 base at J, with 13 bases between the two ends. The CDR3 here is CSVVNWQSYNEQFF. The CDR3 DNA reads TGCAGCGTCGTTAACTGGCAATCCTACAATGAGCAGTTCTTC.

Here the CDR3 reads CASRSIMGVADTQYF. In nucleotides, the CDR3 is TGTGCCAGCAGATCTATCATGGGTGTTGCAGATACGCAGTATTTT. The chain employs TRBV2 and TRBJ2-3; D call uncertain. The V end was cut by 6 bases, the J end by 4 bases, with 17 bases between. This CDR3 region has 15 residues. The germline gives CDR1 SNHLY, CDR2 FYNNEI.

The chain uses TRBV19 and TRBJ2-1, with TRBD2 matching 7 bases. The CDR3 is 13 amino acids. The germline CDR1 and CDR2 sequences are LNHDA and SQIVND (reference sequence). Unmatched junction bases numbered 10, after V lost 5 bases and J lost 12 bases. The CDR3 coding sequence is TGTGCCAGTAGTCCCGGCCAGGGAGGGGCGCAGTTCTTC. It yields the protein CASSPGQGGAQFF.

The rearrangement links TRBV27 to TRBJ2-3; no clear D gene. With 3 bases removed from V and 6 bases from J, the gap between germline ends came to 10 bases. This CDR3 comprises 13 residues. Germline CDR1 is MNHEY and CDR2 is SMNVEV (reference sequence). CDR3 in DNA: TGTGCCAGCAGTTTCCGACCCAGGGATACGCAGTATTTT. This encodes CASSFRPRDTQYF.